This TCR beta chain is from a study of regulatory T cells in long-lasting Graves disease. Construction of TCR beta libraries relied on iRepertoire HTBI primers and on Arm-PCR targeting CDR3 regions. Using its own MiXCR run on the multiplex PCR reads, TCRdb lists one record per CDR3 protein. The repertoire holds 450,000 to 700,000 distinct CDR3 sequences, with approximately 13% as singletons. Specified time point: newly diagnosed GD, antithyroid drugs for less than 3 months. The TCR library used RNA extracted from PBMCs. This clonotype was recorded many times. V dropped 5 bases and J dropped 2; count of bases not matched to a gene: 6. The germline V gene encodes CDR1 DFQATT and CDR2 SNEGSKA (reference sequence). The CDR3 covers 14 residues. The sample was also reused in another study, on T cells in Graves' hyperthyroidism and ophthalmopathy.

Sequencing was performed on peripheral blood mononuclear cells (PBMCs), taken at new diagnosis, from a patient treated with antithyroid drugs. The receptor comes from a man aged 25-45 years with Graves disease. The chain recombines TRBV20-1 with TRBJ2-7; the match to TRBD1 covers 10 bases. CDR3 residues: CSASTGTGAYEQYF. The DNA for the CDR3 is TGCAGTGCTTCTACCGGGACAGGGGCCTACGAGCAGTACTTC.